This is a list of T cell receptor beta chains from one sample in a study of cytomegalovirus exposure and HLA in healthy donors. Using immunoSEQ multiplex PCR, the repertoire was profiled, and TCRdb retains in-frame clones only, with some absent. The repertoire includes about 170,000 clones, about 73% of them detected once, and about 13% sits in the top ten. What was sequenced was PBMCs. Source of these receptors: a woman aged 45-65 years in good health and CMV-seropositive. Each CDR3 is given with its conserved first and last residue.

V gene | CDR3 protein
TRBV30 | CAWKSGNTEAFF
TRBV25-1 | CASSPNSREPNQPQHF
TRBV4-1 | CASSLQLTGTDTQYF
TRBV2 | CASSLDRGETQYF
TRBV28 | CASSAISNIQYF
TRBV18 | CASSPGTADNSPLHF
TRBV5-6 | CASSFGTSFYEQYF
TRBV10-3 | CAIKGQGGDEQYF
TRBV5-1 | CASSNFRTSGGTYEQYF
TRBV9 | CASSVDGGGPTYEQYF
TRBV18 | CASSPRLGRGDTEAFF
TRBV4-1 | CASSQVDLGFPRGPQHF
TRBV11-2 | CASSLGGLDNQPQHF
TRBV11-2 | CASSFRQGATDTQYF
TRBV5-1 | CASSLGDRYNEKLFF